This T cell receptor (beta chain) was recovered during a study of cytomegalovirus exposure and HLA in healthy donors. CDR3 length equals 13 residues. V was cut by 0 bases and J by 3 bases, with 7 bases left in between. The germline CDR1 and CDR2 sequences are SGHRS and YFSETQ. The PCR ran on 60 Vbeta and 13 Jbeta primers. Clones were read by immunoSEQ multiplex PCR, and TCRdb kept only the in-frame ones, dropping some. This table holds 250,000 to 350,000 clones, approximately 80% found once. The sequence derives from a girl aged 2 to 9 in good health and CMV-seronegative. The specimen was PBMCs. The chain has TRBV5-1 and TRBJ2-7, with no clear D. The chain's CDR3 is CASSLDQNYEQYF. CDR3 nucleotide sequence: TGCGCCAGCAGCTTGGATCAGAACTACGAGCAGTACTTC.